A selection of T cell receptor beta chains follows, all from one sample in a study of blood T cell repertoires in COVID-19. Sequencing was performed with immunoSEQ multiplex PCR; in TCRdb, only in-frame clones are kept and a portion is missing. The sample shows approximately 150,000 clones, roughly 84% of them seen only once. Sequencing was carried out using peripheral blood. The origin of the receptors is a man younger than 45 with COVID-19, enrolled during active disease. Both conserved end residues are part of each CDR3.

v_call	j_call	cdr3_aa
TRBV5-1	TRBJ1-2	CASSTGTGGFYGYTF
TRBV4-1	TRBJ1-3	CASNLHGLVGDTIYF
TRBV28	TRBJ1-2	CASGAYGYTF
TRBV27	TRBJ1-5	CASSQTGFNQPQHF
TRBV29-1	TRBJ2-5	CSVEDLQGWETQYF
TRBV19	TRBJ2-2	CASSIGERAGTGELFF
TRBV12-3/TRBV12-4	TRBJ2-7	CASSFDRTEQYF
TRBV12-3/TRBV12-4	TRBJ1-1	CASSRLEKTEAFF
TRBV9	TRBJ2-3	CASSAGGGPDTQYF
TRBV6-5	TRBJ2-3	CASRTSASTDTQYF
TRBV28	TRBJ2-5	CASSQPGSRGTQYF
TRBV19	TRBJ2-1	CASPRTSGWNEQFF
TRBV7-3	TRBJ1-3	CASSRTGDSGNTIYF